These T cell receptor beta chains were read from a single sample in a study of blood T cell repertoires in COVID-19. Method: immunoSEQ multiplex PCR; TCRdb's copy keeps in-frame clones and lacks some. This sample yields about 210,000 clones, of which roughly four fifths are seen a single time; about 12% belongs to the top ten. Material: peripheral blood. The origin of the receptors is a woman aged 40 to 50 with acute or convalescent COVID-19. CDR3s leave out the opening cysteine and the closing phenylalanine or tryptophan.

J: TRBJ2-1; V: TRBV5-8; CDR3: ASSFRGGQF
J: TRBJ2-1; V: TRBV27; CDR3: ASGTGVYNEQF
J: TRBJ1-1; V: TRBV9; CDR3: ASSGADTEAF
J: TRBJ2-1; V: TRBV2; CDR3: ASTILGGFGNEQF
J: TRBJ1-1; V: TRBV6-5; CDR3: ASEGDTTEAF
J: TRBJ1-3; V: TRBV14; CDR3: ASSQAGNTIY
J: TRBJ1-4; V: TRBV18; CDR3: ASSLPGQPNEKLF
J: TRBJ2-7; V: TRBV4-3; CDR3: ASSKRLAGPYEQY
J: TRBJ2-2; V: TRBV18; CDR3: ASSPDRGKLF
J: TRBJ1-2; V: TRBV29-1; CDR3: SVAGTGPYGYT
J: TRBJ1-2; V: TRBV29-1; CDR3: SVEVVDYTEGSLPGYT
J: TRBJ1-1; V: TRBV18; CDR3: ASSTGQGNEAF
J: TRBJ1-5; V: TRBV10-3; CDR3: AINQGGREPQH
J: TRBJ1-1; V: TRBV7-8; CDR3: ASSSRQGRNTEAF
J: TRBJ2-2; V: TRBV10-1; CDR3: ANPNDTTGELF
J: TRBJ1-1; V: TRBV6-5; CDR3: ASSYSGAGVTEAF
J: TRBJ2-3; V: TRBV5-5; CDR3: ASSAPVRTDTQY
J: TRBJ1-5; V: TRBV18; CDR3: ASSPQTGGQPQH
J: TRBJ2-7; V: TRBV6-1; CDR3: ASSEQAPSSYEQY
J: TRBJ2-5; V: TRBV24-1; CDR3: ATSDPRQGMETQY
J: TRBJ2-7; V: TRBV4-1; CDR3: ASSHPTGGVGPTYEQY
J: TRBJ2-3; V: TRBV5-5; CDR3: ASSLDIPDTQY
J: TRBJ1-5; V: TRBV28; CDR3: ASSKGGNQPQH
J: TRBJ1-4; V: TRBV6-1; CDR3: ASSEGQGAEKLF
J: TRBJ1-6; V: TRBV30; CDR3: AWGFGVSGYSPLH
J: TRBJ2-1; V: TRBV5-1; CDR3: ASTPWKGRGTYNEQF
J: TRBJ2-6; V: TRBV7-6; CDR3: ASSSRTGHRGSGANVLT
J: TRBJ1-5; V: TRBV6-7; CDR3: ASSYSSRKYSNQPQH
J: TRBJ2-3; V: TRBV9; CDR3: ASSRGQGGTDTQY
J: TRBJ2-7; V: TRBV12-3/TRBV12-4; CDR3: ASSGNSYEQY